The text below deals with one T cell receptor (beta chain). Its antigen remains unidentified. It was with 60 Vbeta and 13 Jbeta primers that the PCR ran. Here immunoSEQ multiplex PCR was the method, and the copy in TCRdb shows in-frame clones only, minus some. Among about 94,000 clones listed, approximately 66% were seen once. This entry comes from a study of cytomegalovirus exposure and HLA in healthy donors. About the research overall: Early on, a data release was issued that held 85 million to 95 million unique TCRs from HLA-typed donors.

The study's findings and limits: The study carried out a later analysis of TCR beta sequences. It associated some 17,000 of them with specific HLA alleles at a false discovery rate of 0.05. Under in vitro conditions, a few CMV-associated chains were confirmed as specific for CMV antigens.

The V and J ends lost 5 bases and 2 bases respectively, with 8 bases between them. Germline CDR1 MNHNY, CDR2 SVGAGI (reference sequence). CDR3 length equals 13 residues. The chain couples TRBV6-6 to TRBJ2-3; D is perhaps TRBD2 (5 bases). Source material: PBMCs. The TCR comes from a man between 25 and 39 years old in good health and CMV-seronegative. The CDR3 bases are TGTGCCAGCAGTGTGACTAACACAGATACGCAGTATTTT. Encoded protein: CASSVTNTDTQYF.